This T cell receptor (beta chain) was documented in a study of blood T cell repertoires in COVID-19. This clone was observed a single time. The CDR3 length is 14 residues. The germline V gene has CDR1 SQVTM and CDR2 ANQGSEA. V gave up 6 bases and J gave up 5 bases; unmatched junction bases: 5. Original processing methods: The assay estimated nucleated cells by amplifying reference gene primers. Assay: immunoSEQ multiplex PCR; the TCRdb copy retains only in-frame clones and omits some. V and J calls and clone size are as listed in that table; D and trimming were resolved from the DNA. The sample yields about 140,000 clones, approximately 90% seen once.

The chain joins TRBV29-1 to TRBJ2-5; 14 bases fit TRBD2. The sequenced material came from peripheral blood. The clonotype was recovered from a woman at least 80 years old with acute or convalescent COVID-19. CDR3 in DNA: TGCAGCGTCGGACTAGCGGGGGGCGGTGAGACCCAGTACTTC. This codes for CSVGLAGGGETQYF.